Presented here are 9 T cell receptor beta chains from one specimen sequenced in a study of blood T cell repertoires in COVID-19. Produced via immunoSEQ multiplex PCR; TCRdb's table is partial and in-frame only. Here the sample spans tens of thousands of clones, 80% to 90% being singletons. Sequenced material: peripheral blood. These receptors were collected from a woman of 80 years or more with COVID-19, enrolled during active disease.

V gene TRBV24-1 combines with J gene TRBJ2-2, with 8 bases matching TRBD1. J was trimmed by 2 bases and V by 3 bases; bases with no gene match: 10. Germline CDR1 KGHDR, CDR2 SFDVKD. The CDR3 has 18 amino acids. The CDR3 nucleotides are TGTGCCACCAGTGATCCTCAGGGTGACAGGGGTAACACCGGGGAGCTGTTTTTT. Its protein product is CATSDPQGDRGNTGELFF.

This rearrangement joins TRBV6-5 to TRBJ1-1, with unresolved D. With 2 bases removed from V and 7 bases from J, the gap between germline ends came to 11 bases. Germline V gives CDR1 MNHEY, CDR2 SVGAGI. This CDR3 spans 13 amino acids. The CDR3 loop reads CASSYITAGEAFF. CDR3 DNA: TGTGCCAGCAGTTACATAACGGCAGGTGAAGCTTTCTTT.

About this clone itself: It differs at one base from a far larger clone, so likely a read error. The V and J genes are TRBV27 and TRBJ2-7; 11 bases map to TRBD1. The CDR3 spans 14 residues. Germline V gene lookup returns CDR1 MNHEY and CDR2 SMNVEV (reference sequence). Germline trimming cut 6 bases from V and 3 bases from J; bases unmatched to any gene: 4. CDR3 residues: CASRWGTGGYEQYF. The CDR3 DNA is TGTGCCAGCAGGTGGGGGACAGGGGGCTACGAGCAGTACTTC.

The chain combines TRBV5-1 with TRBJ2-7, with 12 bases matching TRBD2. This CDR3 region has 16 residues. The J segment lost 7 bases and the V segment lost 0 bases, leaving 8 bases of the junction unmatched. In germline, CDR1 is SGHRS, CDR2 YFSETQ. DNA of the CDR3: TGCGCCAGCAGCTTGGCCCGGACTAGCGGGATAGTGGAGCAGTACTTC. It translates to CASSLARTSGIVEQYF.

This chain connects TRBV9 to TRBJ2-5; TRBD2 aligns across 12 bases. V shed 0 bases and J 5 bases; nucleotides not matched to a gene: 5. CDR3 length equals 16 residues. Germline-derived CDR1 and CDR2 are SGDLS and YYNGEE. CDR3 residues: CASSVGLAGGRETQYF. CDR3 nucleotide sequence: TGTGCCAGCAGCGTAGGTCTAGCGGGGGGGCGGGAGACCCAGTACTTC.

This chain connects TRBV5-5 to TRBJ1-1, with D possibly being TRBD1 (5 bases). The CDR3 sequence is 14 residues long. Trimming took 4 bases from V and 1 from J, leaving 11 bases between them. Germline CDR1 reads SGHKS; CDR2 reads YYEKEE (reference sequence). The CDR3 DNA is TGTGCCAGCAGCCTCAGCGACAGGAACACTGAAGCTTTCTTT. Its protein product is CASSLSDRNTEAFF. The full variable domain, its missing parts supplied by reference TRBV5-5 and TRBJ1-1, is DAGVTQSPTHLIKTRGQQVTLRCSPISGHKSVSWYQQVLGQGPQFIFQYYEKEERGRGNFPDRFSARQFPNYSSELNVNALLLGDSALYLCASSLSDRNTEAFFGQGTRLTVV.

This chain connects TRBV9 to TRBJ1-1; D unresolved. Germline lookup yields CDR1 SGDLS and CDR2 YYNGEE. The CDR3 loop spans 14 amino acids. Trimming took 2 bases from V and 1 from J, leaving 9 bases between them. CDR3 coding DNA: TGTGCCAGCAGCGTTACCACAAGGAACACTGAAGCTTTCTTT. The encoded protein is CASSVTTRNTEAFF.

This sequence joins TRBV15 and TRBJ1-4, with D possibly TRBD1 on 6 matching bases. Trimming removed 5 bases from V and 6 bases from J, with 19 bases in between. The CDR3 has 16 residues. The germline gives CDR1 LNHNV, CDR2 YYDKDF (reference sequence). This CDR3 reads CATSSRGGRSDEKLFF. CDR3 DNA: TGTGCCACCAGCTCCCGCGGGGGCAGATCAGATGAAAAACTGTTTTTT. Combining the CDR3 with reference TRBV15 and TRBJ1-4 gives the whole variable domain DAMVIQNPRYQVTQFGKPVTLSCSQTLNHNVMYWYQQKSSQAPKLLFHYYDKDFNNEADTPDNFQSRRPNTSFCFLDIRSPGLGDTAMYLCATSSRGGRSDEKLFFGSGTQLSVL.

The rearrangement joins TRBV5-6 to TRBJ1-2; D perhaps matches TRBD1 (6 bases). Germline V gene data show CDR1 as SGHDT and CDR2 as YYEEEE. The CDR3 runs to 13 residues. V was clipped by 2 bases and J by 4 bases, with 9 bases between them. CDR3 region: CASSFRGGYGYTF. For the CDR3, the DNA is TGTGCCAGCAGCTTCAGGGGCGGCTATGGCTACACCTTC.